The 9 T cell receptor beta chains below come from one sample, sequenced in a study of beta chain features in type 1 diabetes. Study outcomes and limitations: Shorter TCRB CDR3s, moderately but significantly so, marked every one of the four CD4+ subsets in Type 1 diabetes patients.

Expressed TCRB transcripts were sequenced because the isolated RNA had all been reverse transcribed beforehand. Sequencing was performed with immunoSEQ multiplex PCR; in TCRdb, only in-frame clones are kept and a portion is missing. The data hold more than 300,000 clones, with approximately 9.9% observed a single time. Antigen specificity for these receptors is unknown. Sequencing was carried out using central memory CD4+ T cells from blood. The receptors stem from a man between 25 and 39 years old with type 1 diabetes.

This clone showed up many times. V is TRBV6-5 and J is TRBJ2-5; perhaps TRBD1 as D (5 bases). Germline CDR1 reads MNHEY; CDR2 reads SVGAGI. V was trimmed by 2 bases and J by 1 base, leaving 8 bases between them. The CDR3 has 14 residues. The CDR3 reads CASSYQQGQETQYF. CDR3 nucleotide sequence: TGTGCCAGCAGTTACCAGCAGGGCCAAGAGACCCAGTACTTC.

V and J are TRBV29-1 and TRBJ2-3, with a tentative D call TRBD2 (6 bases). The V end was cut by 7 bases, the J end by 5 bases, with 16 bases between. This CDR3 comprises 13 residues. Germline CDR1 reads SQVTM; CDR2 reads ANQGSEA. CDR3 residues: CSAHWRGGDTQYF. The CDR3 nucleotides read TGCAGCGCCCACTGGCGGGGAGGAGATACGCAGTATTTT.

This chain connects TRBV30 to TRBJ1-1; D is undetermined. Trimming took 0 bases from V and 8 from J, leaving 10 bases between them. The CDR3 has 12 amino acids. CDR1 is GTSNPN and CDR2 is SVGIG in the germline V gene (reference sequence). This CDR3 reads CAWSVPSREAFF. The DNA of the CDR3 is TGTGCCTGGAGTGTACCGTCCAGGGAAGCTTTCTTT.

The chain links TRBV5-6 to TRBJ2-3, with a possible D match to TRBD1 (6 bases). V lost 4 bases and J 6 bases, leaving 12 bases between the germline ends. There are 13 residues in the CDR3. Germline V gene lookup returns CDR1 SGHDT and CDR2 YYEEEE. DNA of the CDR3: TGTGCCAGCAGCCTCGACAGGCGGGATACGCAGTATTTT. This gives the protein CASSLDRRDTQYF.

This clone was detected a few times. The rearrangement links TRBV30 to TRBJ2-6, with D possibly TRBD1 on 6 matching bases. The CDR3 has 16 residues. V lost 3 bases and J 0 bases, leaving 12 bases between the germline ends. Per the germline V gene, CDR1 is GTSNPN and CDR2 is SVGIG (reference sequence). The CDR3 nucleotides are TGTGCCTGGAGCGGACAGACCCGCTCTGGGGCCAACGTCCTGACTTTC. Translated: CAWSGQTRSGANVLTF.

The V call is TRBV7-6, the J call TRBJ2-2; D is uncertain. CDR3 size: 15 residues. Trimming cost V 1 base and J 4 bases, with 10 bases left between them. Germline-derived CDR1 and CDR2 are SGHVS and FNYEAQ. The CDR3 DNA sequence: TGTGCCAGCAGCTTAGGGCCGGCCCTCACCGGGGAGCTGTTTTTT. Translation gives CASSLGPALTGELFF. Full variable domain (outside the CDR3, taken from reference TRBV7-6 and TRBJ2-2): GAGVSQSPRYKVTKRGQDVALRCDPISGHVSLYWYRQALGQGPEFLTYFNYEAQQDKSGLPNDRFSAERPEGSISTLTIQRTEQRDSAMYRCASSLGPALTGELFFGEGSRLTVL.

The chain couples TRBV10-3 to TRBJ1-1; 9 bases match TRBD1. V lost 10 bases, J lost 3 bases, and 6 bases stayed unmatched. Germline-derived CDR1 and CDR2 are ENHRY and SYGVKD. CDR3 length: 13 amino acids. CDR3 bases: TGTGCCAGCAGCCGGGACAGGGACACTGAAGCTTTCTTT. Translated: CASSRDRDTEAFF.

This clone was detected only a few times. V and J are TRBV2 and TRBJ1-2; D call uncertain. V lost 6 bases to trimming and J lost 8 bases, with 16 bases between them. The CDR3 sequence is 13 residues long. Germline assignment: CDR1 SNHLY and CDR2 FYNNEI. CDR3 sequence: CASRALLGLGYTF. In DNA form, the CDR3 reads TGTGCCAGCAGGGCACTACTTGGCCTCGGCTACACCTTC. Full variable domain (remainder filled in from reference TRBV2 and TRBJ1-2): EPEVTQTPSHQVTQMGQEVILRCVPISNHLYFYWYRQILGQKVEFLVSFYNNEISEKSEIFDDQFSVERPDGSNFTLKIRSTKLEDSAMYFCASRALLGLGYTFGSGTRLTVV.

The chain employs TRBV27 and TRBJ1-2; TRBD1 agrees at 7 bases. The germline V gene has CDR1 MNHEY and CDR2 SMNVEV (reference sequence). With 0 bases clipped from V and 3 bases from J, the junction kept 4 bases outside the gene matches. The CDR3 totals 15 residues. This CDR3 reads CASSLSWGTDYGYTF. CDR3 coding DNA: TGTGCCAGCAGTTTATCTTGGGGGACAGACTATGGCTACACCTTC.